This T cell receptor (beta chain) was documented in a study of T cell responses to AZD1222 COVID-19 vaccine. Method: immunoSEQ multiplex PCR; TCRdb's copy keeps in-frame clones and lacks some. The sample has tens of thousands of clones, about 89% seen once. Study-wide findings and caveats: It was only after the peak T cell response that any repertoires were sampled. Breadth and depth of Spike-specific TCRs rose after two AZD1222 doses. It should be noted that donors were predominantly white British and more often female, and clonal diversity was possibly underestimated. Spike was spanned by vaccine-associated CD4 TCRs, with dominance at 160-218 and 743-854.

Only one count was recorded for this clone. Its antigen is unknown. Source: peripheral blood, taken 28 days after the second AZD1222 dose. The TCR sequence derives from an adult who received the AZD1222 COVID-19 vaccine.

CDR3 region: CASSLILSNTGELFF. The CDR3 DNA reads as TGTGCCAGCAGCTTAATACTATCCAACACCGGGGAGCTGTTTTTT. The chain is built from TRBV5-5 and TRBJ2-2; D is unresolved. This CDR3 comprises 15 residues. V was pared by 2 bases and J by 2 bases, with 10 bases between. Germline assignment: CDR1 SGHKS and CDR2 YYEKEE (reference sequence).